The table lists the clone carrying this T cell receptor beta chain with many counts. These data are taken from a study of T cells in Graves' hyperthyroidism and ophthalmopathy. CDR3 size: 11 residues. V was cut by 6 bases and J by 6 bases, with 7 bases left in between. Germline CDR1 and CDR2: SGHAT and FQNNGV. Amplification yielded TCR beta CDR3 regions, with RNA transcripts as the source. Primed by the HTBI set, a first-round RT-PCR was run on the TCR CDR3. MiXCR, applied by TCRdb to the multiplex PCR reads, yields one record per CDR3 protein. The sample shows 690,000 or so distinct CDR3 sequences, approximately 18% of them seen only once.

V gene TRBV11-2 combines with J gene TRBJ2-3; D ambiguous. This TCR was sampled from a woman between 50 and 59 years old with Graves' hyperthyroidism that later progressed to Graves' ophthalmopathy. Sequencing was performed on blood. The CDR3 DNA is TGTGCCAGCAGGGGATCCGATACGCAGTATTTT. Translated, it gives CASRGSDTQYF.